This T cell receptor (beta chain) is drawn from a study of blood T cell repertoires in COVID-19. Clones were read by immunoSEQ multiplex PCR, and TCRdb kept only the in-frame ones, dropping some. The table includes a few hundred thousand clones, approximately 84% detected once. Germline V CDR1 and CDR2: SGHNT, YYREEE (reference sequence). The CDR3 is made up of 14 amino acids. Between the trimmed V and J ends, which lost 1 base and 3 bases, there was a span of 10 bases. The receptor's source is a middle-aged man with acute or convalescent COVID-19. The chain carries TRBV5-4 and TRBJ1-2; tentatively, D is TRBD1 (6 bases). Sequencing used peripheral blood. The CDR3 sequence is CASSLLAGDYGYTF. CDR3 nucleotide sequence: TGTGCCAGCAGCTTGCTCGCAGGGGACTATGGCTACACCTTC. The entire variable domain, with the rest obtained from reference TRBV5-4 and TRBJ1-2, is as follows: ETGVTQSPTHLIKTRGQQVTLRCSSQSGHNTVSWYQQALGQGPQFIFQYYREEENGRGNFPPRFSGLQFPNYSSELNVNALELDDSALYLCASSLLAGDYGYTFGSGTRLTVV.